Each of the 24 T cell receptor beta chains below was sequenced from the same sample in a study of T cells in Graves' hyperthyroidism and ophthalmopathy. RNA transcripts provided the source from which TCR beta CDR3 regions were amplified. Carried out on the TCR CDR3, a first-round RT-PCR used the HTBI primer set. Each CDR3 protein gets one entry after TCRdb re-called the multiplex PCR reads with MiXCR. Of 300,000 or so distinct CDR3 sequences detected, approximately 17% appear once; the ten largest clones hold around 61%. Sequencing was carried out using blood. All receptors derive from a woman between 55 and 75 years old with Graves' ophthalmopathy.

This clonotype occurred a few times. The chain has TRBV5-1 and TRBJ2-3; D possibly corresponds to TRBD2 (7 bases). The CDR3 length is 13 residues. Per the germline V gene, CDR1 is SGHRS and CDR2 is YFSETQ. Trimming removed 6 bases at V and 6 bases at J, with 14 bases between. CDR3 nucleotides: TGCGCCAGCACCGGGGGGCCCCGGGATACGCAGTATTTT. Encoded protein: CASTGGPRDTQYF. Based on the CDR3 plus reference TRBV5-1 and TRBJ2-3, the full variable domain is KAGVTQTPRYLIKTRGQQVTLSCSPISGHRSVSWYQQTPGQGLQFLFEYFSETQRNKGNFPGRFSGRQFSNSRSEMNVSTLELGDSALYLCASTGGPRDTQYFGPGTRLTVL.

This clonotype was recorded many times. V and J are TRBV5-1 and TRBJ1-2, with D possibly matching TRBD1 (6 bases). Looked up from germline, CDR1 is SGHRS and CDR2 is YFSETQ. V gave up 4 bases and J gave up 4 bases, with 8 bases separating them. The CDR3 extends over 12 amino acids. Here the CDR3 DNA reads TGCGCCAGCAGCGGAGGGGGCTATGGCTACACCTTC. The encoded protein is CASSGGGYGYTF.

As for this clonotype: A much larger clone differs by one base, so this may be a read error. J is TRBJ2-7 and V is TRBV5-1, with TRBD2 as a possible D gene (5 bases). This CDR3 has 12 residues. Per germline, CDR1 SGHRS and CDR2 YFSETQ. As DNA, the CDR3 is TGCGGCAGCAGCTACCCCGGAGGCGAGCAGTACTTC. Protein: CGSSYPGGEQYF.

This clonotype was picked up many times. This rearrangement joins TRBV5-5 to TRBJ2-3, with D hard to call. V gave up 4 bases and J gave up 6 bases, with 9 bases separating them. CDR1 and CDR2 (germline): SGHKS, YYEKEE (reference sequence). The CDR3 has 12 amino acids. CDR3 amino acids: CASSLPGDTQYF. Written as DNA, the CDR3 is TGTGCCAGCAGCCTCCCCGGGGATACGCAGTATTTT.

In this sample, this clonotype turned up a few times. The CDR3 DNA is TGCAGCGTCGCTCTGGGCACAGATACGCAGTATTTT. It is translated as CSVALGTDTQYF. The chain links TRBV29-1 to TRBJ2-3; D gene uncertain. This CDR3 is built from 12 residues. Trimming took off 6 bases at V and 1 base at J, with 8 bases between the two ends. CDR1 and CDR2 (germline): SQVTM, ANQGSEA.

This clonotype is a singleton in its sample. This clone may be a read error of a much larger clone one base away. The chain carries TRBV27 and TRBJ2-1; 9 bases map to TRBD2. The CDR3 extends over 16 amino acids. From germline, CDR1 is MNHEY and CDR2 SMNVEV (reference sequence). The CDR3 DNA reads TGTGCCAGCAGTTGGCGGGGGGGACATCGATACAATGTGCAGTTCTTC. Residues: CASSWRGGHRYNVQFF.

The chain has TRBV7-6 and TRBJ2-1; 11 nucleotides agree with TRBD2. The germline gives CDR1 SGHVS, CDR2 FNYEAQ. Losses at the gene ends were 5 bases for V and 0 bases for J; bases not matched to a gene: 6. The CDR3 runs to 17 residues. CDR3 in amino acids: CASSQGTSGSSYNEQFF. The CDR3 nucleotides read TGTGCCAGCAGCCAAGGGACTAGCGGAAGCTCCTACAATGAGCAGTTCTTC.

This clonotype was seen many times. This chain's CDR3 is CSASGRSGRRPGSDTEAFF. The CDR3, as DNA: TGCAGTGCTAGTGGTCGGTCTGGGAGGAGACCAGGAAGCGACACTGAAGCTTTCTTT. J is TRBJ1-1 and V is TRBV20-1, with D unresolved. This CDR3 has 19 amino acids. V was trimmed by 3 bases and J by 3 bases, leaving 29 bases between them. Germline CDR1 DFQATT, CDR2 SNEGSKA (reference sequence).

This clonotype was seen many times. The rearrangement links TRBV28 to TRBJ2-3, with D possibly TRBD1 on 7 matching bases. V dropped 6 bases and J dropped 1 base, with 23 bases sitting between them. CDR1 is MDHEN, CDR2 SYDVKM, per germline. The CDR3 covers 18 residues. CDR3 in DNA: TGTGCCAGCAGCCATAGGAGGGGACAGCCCAGTGGCACAGATACGCAGTATTTT. It yields the protein CASSHRRGQPSGTDTQYF.

This rearrangement joins TRBV4-1 to TRBJ2-6, with D possibly being TRBD1 (6 bases). The CDR3 runs to 15 residues. CDR1 and CDR2 (germline): MGHRA, YSYEKL. V lost 2 bases, J lost 5 bases, and 10 bases lay in between. CDR3 residues: CASSQTGLRANVLTF. CDR3 nucleotides: TGCGCCAGCAGCCAAACAGGGCTTCGGGCCAACGTCCTGACTTTC.

The J gene is TRBJ1-2, the V gene TRBV5-8; 7 nucleotides match TRBD1. Trimming took 5 bases from V and 7 from J; bases not matched to a gene: 14. This CDR3 region has 15 residues. CDR1 SGHTS and CDR2 YDEGEE come from the germline V gene. The CDR3 DNA is TGTGCCAGCAGAACAATTACAGGGGTATGGAGTGGCTACACCTTC. As protein: CASRTITGVWSGYTF.

This chain links TRBV11-2 with TRBJ2-7, with TRBD2 identical over 7 bases. Germline lookup yields CDR1 SGHAT and CDR2 FQNNGV. The V segment lost 3 bases and the J segment 0 bases; nucleotides outside the gene matches: 5. This CDR3 comprises 15 residues. The CDR3 DNA sequence: TGTGCCAGCAGCTTGTGGGAGGGGAGCTCCTACGAGCAGTACTTC. Encoded protein: CASSLWEGSSYEQYF.

This clonotype was observed at least ten times. The chain uses TRBV2 and TRBJ1-1; possibly TRBD1 for D (5 bases). This CDR3 comprises 14 residues. Germline V gene sequence: CDR1 SNHLY, CDR2 FYNNEI. V lost 6 bases and J 4 bases, leaving 15 bases between the germline ends. The CDR3 sequence: CASRWDSEVTEAFF. CDR3 coding DNA: TGTGCCAGCAGATGGGACTCTGAAGTCACTGAAGCTTTCTTT.

This clonotype was seen repeatedly, ten times or more. V is TRBV6-5 and J is TRBJ1-1; D is unclear. V was clipped by 2 bases and J by 11 bases, with 9 bases between them. Germline V gives CDR1 MNHEY, CDR2 SVGAGI. CDR3 length equals 11 residues. The CDR3 protein is CASSYPLGAFF. The CDR3 DNA sequence: TGTGCCAGCAGTTACCCCCTTGGGGCTTTCTTT.

Ten or more counts support this clonotype. This chain uses TRBV11-2 with TRBJ2-3; 10 bases agree with TRBD2. With 3 bases clipped from V and 2 bases from J, the junction kept 5 bases outside the gene matches. Germline assignment: CDR1 SGHAT and CDR2 FQNNGV. This CDR3 is built from 16 residues. CDR3 coding DNA: TGTGCCAGCAGCTTGAATAGCGGGGGGCTCACAGATACGCAGTATTTT. Its protein product is CASSLNSGGLTDTQYF.

This clonotype was counted only a few times. The chain carries TRBV9 and TRBJ1-3; no firm D call. V shed 4 bases and J shed 4 bases, with 18 bases lying between them. Germline loops: CDR1 SGDLS, CDR2 YYNGEE. This CDR3 is 16 amino acids long. DNA of the CDR3: TGTGCCAGCAGCCGTAGAGGAGGGTCCCTCGGAAACACCATATATTTT. Translated: CASSRRGGSLGNTIYF.

J is TRBJ1-1 and V is TRBV30; TRBD1 is a possible D gene (6 bases). CDR3 length: 13 residues. From germline, CDR1 is GTSNPN and CDR2 SVGIG (reference sequence). Trimming pared 4 bases from V and 6 bases from J, leaving 15 bases between. The CDR3 region is CAWIRRQAAEAFF. The CDR3 DNA is TGTGCCTGGATTCGTCGACAGGCGGCTGAAGCTTTCTTT.

This clonotype was observed a handful of times. The J gene is TRBJ2-5, the V gene TRBV9, with a possible D match to TRBD2 (7 bases). Germline V gene data show CDR1 as SGDLS and CDR2 as YYNGEE. The CDR3 is 16 residues long. Trimming cost V 1 base and J 5 bases, with 18 bases left between them. Here the CDR3 reads CASSVSGEGPWETQYF. The DNA for the CDR3 is TGTGCCAGCAGCGTATCAGGGGAGGGGCCCTGGGAGACCCAGTACTTC.

At least ten counts were recorded for this clonotype. The rearrangement uses TRBV7-9 and TRBJ2-5; the match to TRBD2 covers 8 bases. The CDR3 is made up of 15 amino acids. Looked up from germline, CDR1 is SEHNR and CDR2 is FQNEAQ (reference sequence). The V and J ends lost 2 bases and 2 bases, in that order; junction bases with no gene match: 4. DNA for the CDR3: TGTGCCAGCAGCTTAATCGGGGGGGCACAAGAGACCCAGTACTTC. Amino acids: CASSLIGGAQETQYF.

The sample holds many counts of this clonotype. The CDR3 region has the DNA TGCAGTGCTAAGAATAGCAATCAGCCCCAGCATTTT. Amino acids: CSAKNSNQPQHF. This sequence joins TRBV20-1 and TRBJ1-5; D unresolved. Germline values: CDR1 DFQATT, CDR2 SNEGSKA (reference sequence). This CDR3 is built from 12 residues. The V gene lost 4 bases and the J gene lost 0 bases, with 4 bases spanning the gap.

At least ten counts were recorded for this clonotype. The rearrangement joins TRBV11-1 to TRBJ2-7; D is possibly TRBD1 or TRBD2 (5 bases each). Germline V gene lookup returns CDR1 SGHAT and CDR2 FQDESV (reference sequence). The CDR3 has 15 amino acids. V lost 3 bases, J lost 3 bases, and 15 bases lay in between. The CDR3 sequence is CASSLAGTFFYEQYF. Written as DNA, the CDR3 is TGTGCCAGCAGCTTGGCCGGGACCTTCTTCTACGAGCAGTACTTC.

V usage is TRBV15 and J usage is TRBJ2-7; the D is unclear. Germline CDR1 LNHNV, CDR2 YYDKDF (reference sequence). The V gene lost 8 bases and the J gene lost 4 bases, with 9 bases spanning the gap. This CDR3 contains 11 residues. CDR3 sequence (DNA): TGTGCCACCGAGAAGAATTACGAGCAGTACTTC. Amino acid sequence: CATEKNYEQYF.

This clonotype has ten or more counts. The CDR3 sequence is CASSGGQGAYEQYF. DNA of the CDR3: TGTGCCAGCAGTGGCGGACAGGGGGCGTACGAGCAGTACTTC. The chain is built from TRBV28 and TRBJ2-7; 11 bases are a match to TRBD1. Looked up from germline, CDR1 is MDHEN and CDR2 is SYDVKM. This CDR3 has 14 residues. With V trimmed by 5 bases and J by 4 bases, 4 bases remained unmatched. The full variable domain, with the rest looked up from reference TRBV28 and TRBJ2-7, is DVKVTQSSRYLVKRTGEKVFLECVQDMDHENMFWYRQDPGLGLRLIYFSYDVKMKEKGDIPEGYSVSREKKERFSLILESASTNQTSMYLCASSGGQGAYEQYFGPGTRLTVT.

The rearrangement uses TRBV4-2 and TRBJ1-4; tentative D call: TRBD1 (6 bases). The CDR3 length is 15 residues. Trimming took off 1 base at V and 7 bases at J, with 13 bases between the two ends. CDR1 is LGHNA, CDR2 YNFKEQ, per germline. The CDR3 loop reads CASSQAQGESEKLFF. CDR3 in DNA: TGTGCCAGCAGCCAAGCACAGGGAGAGAGTGAAAAACTGTTTTTT.